The T cell receptor beta chain described here comes from a study of T cells after yellow fever vaccination (dated by TCRdb to between 2018 and 2021). As for the study more broadly: The SMART-Seq v4 Ultra Low Input RNA kit was used to prepare libraries from fractions with low cell numbers. To follow T-cell clones before and after primary and booster YFV17D yellow fever vaccination, bulk TCR alpha and beta repertoires were sequenced over time. Two healthy male donors made up the cohort, one aged 18 to 29 years and the other aged 30 to 40 years. Blood samples were taken at several timepoints before and after primary and secondary immunization, and bulk PBMC replicates and cell subsets were isolated.

The research as a whole found: A small fraction of clonotypes showed up in both the CD4 and CD8 compartments, probably as a result of convergent recombination. Because abundant contaminating clonotypes from the bulk population could be contained in FACS-sorted repertoires, computational filtering was required. The secondary T-cell response was found to be weaker but faster than the primary response, with a peak reached on day 5 rather than on day 15. After the booster, most clones that had expanded after primary vaccination were detected again (about 95% of CD4 and about 88% of CD8), suggesting broad maintenance of memory. The study included only two donors, which limits how far the findings can be generalized.

From cysteine to phenylalanine, the CDR3 is 14 amino acids long. CDR3 DNA is the only sequence kept; it has 42 bases, read in frame from the first base. CDR1 and CDR2 are read off the germline V gene as SNHLY and FYNNEI. Trimming takes 8 bases off V and 3 bases off J; junction bases not matched to a gene: 10. This clonotype has more than one count but fewer than ten. The antigen this receptor binds is unknown. No much larger clonotype is one base removed from it; base qualities were not supplied. Explained via the paper, the treatment or condition label denotes: live attenuated yellow fever vaccine strain. A standard Ficoll-Paque protocol was used to isolate PBMCs from peripheral blood. Dynabeads CD4 and CD8 positive selection kits were used to isolate CD4 and CD8 T-cell fractions. RNA was extracted with TriZol from bulk PBMCs, CD4 and CD8 fractions, and dextramer-positive and dextramer-negative fractions.

Sequenced using an Illumina NovaSeq 6000. TCR cDNA was synthesized by 5'RACE template switching, which introduced a universal primer site and unique molecular identifiers. Priming of cDNA synthesis was performed from both the TCR alpha and TCR beta constant segments. Libraries were amplified in two PCR steps, with sample barcodes and sequencing adapters added in the second step. Sequencing of the libraries was done on either Illumina HiSeq 2500 (2x100 bp) or NovaSeq (2x150 bp). The authors' pipeline ran thus. MIGEC handled demultiplexing of reads and collapsing into UMI consensus sequences, while MiXCR performed V(D)J alignment. Vaccine-responding clonotypes were identified with edgeR using replicate PBMC samples, with FDR below 0.01 and a log2 fold change above 5 up to day 15 being required. Each bulk clonotype received a CD4 or CD8 identity based on whether the sequenced CD4 or CD8 repertoire contained that clonotype at higher abundance. TCRdb trimmed public reads at Q25 via fastp, called clones via MiXCR and kept in-frame beta chains. Under each unique CDR3 protein, matching rows form one entry showing the most common genes and DNA. Clone size and V and J calls follow TCRdb, not the original study. The table for this sample lists around 320,000 distinct CDR3 sequences; 8.7% of them were counted only once. Jointly, the top ten make up 3% to 3.5% of the sample.

This receptor was obtained from a man between 18 and 35 years old who received the YFV17D yellow fever vaccine. Sample: CD4+ T cells sorted from PBMCs, taken 5 days after the yellow fever booster vaccination. The chain couples TRBV2 to TRBJ2-7, and 7 bases in between align with TRBD1. The DNA sequence is as follows: TGTGCCAGCCAGGGCCCGGGACAGAGCTACGAGCAGTACTTC. Translated, this gives CASQGPGQSYEQYF.